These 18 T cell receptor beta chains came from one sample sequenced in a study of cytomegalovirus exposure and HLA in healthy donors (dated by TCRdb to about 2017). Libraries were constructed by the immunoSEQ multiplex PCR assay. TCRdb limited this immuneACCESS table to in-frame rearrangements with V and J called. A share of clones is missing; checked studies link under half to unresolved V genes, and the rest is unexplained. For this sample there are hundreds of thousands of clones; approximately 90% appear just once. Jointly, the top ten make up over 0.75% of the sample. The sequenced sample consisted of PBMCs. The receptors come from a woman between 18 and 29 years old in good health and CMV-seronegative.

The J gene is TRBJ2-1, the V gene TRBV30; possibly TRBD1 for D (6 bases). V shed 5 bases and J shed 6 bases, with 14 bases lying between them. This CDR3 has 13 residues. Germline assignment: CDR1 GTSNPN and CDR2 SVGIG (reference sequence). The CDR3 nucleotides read TGTGCCTGGGCCGGGACACCCATCAATGAGCAGTTCTTC. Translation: CAWAGTPINEQFF.

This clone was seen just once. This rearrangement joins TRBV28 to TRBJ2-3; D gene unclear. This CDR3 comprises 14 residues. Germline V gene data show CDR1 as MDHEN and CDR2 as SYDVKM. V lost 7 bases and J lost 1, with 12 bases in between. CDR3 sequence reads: CASTRRGGTDTQYF. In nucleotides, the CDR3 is TGTGCCAGCACTCGAAGAGGAGGCACAGATACGCAGTATTTT. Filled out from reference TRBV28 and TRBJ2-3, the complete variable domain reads DVKVTQSSRYLVKRTGEKVFLECVQDMDHENMFWYRQDPGLGLRLIYFSYDVKMKEKGDIPEGYSVSREKKERFSLILESASTNQTSMYLCASTRRGGTDTQYFGPGTRLTVL.

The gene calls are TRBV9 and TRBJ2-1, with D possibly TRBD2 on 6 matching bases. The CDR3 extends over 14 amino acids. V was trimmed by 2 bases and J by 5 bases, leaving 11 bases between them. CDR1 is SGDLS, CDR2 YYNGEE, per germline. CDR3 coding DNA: TGTGCCAGCAGCGTGTGGGAGGAAGACAATGAGCAGTTCTTC. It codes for CASSVWEEDNEQFF.

The DNA for the CDR3 is TGCGCCAGCAGCCAAGGAGGGACAAAAAATGAAAAACTGTTTTTT. It is translated as CASSQGGTKNEKLFF. The V gene is TRBV4-1, the J gene TRBJ1-4; D might be TRBD1 (6 bases). This CDR3 region has 15 residues. Germline loops: CDR1 MGHRA, CDR2 YSYEKL. The V end was cut by 1 base, the J end by 5 bases, with 11 bases between.

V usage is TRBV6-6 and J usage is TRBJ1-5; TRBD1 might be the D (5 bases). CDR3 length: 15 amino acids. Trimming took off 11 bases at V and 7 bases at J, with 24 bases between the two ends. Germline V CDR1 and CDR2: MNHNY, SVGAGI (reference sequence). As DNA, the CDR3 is TGTGCCGTTTCCCGGGGCCCTCGGGAGTGGCAGCCCCAGCATTTT. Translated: CAVSRGPREWQPQHF.

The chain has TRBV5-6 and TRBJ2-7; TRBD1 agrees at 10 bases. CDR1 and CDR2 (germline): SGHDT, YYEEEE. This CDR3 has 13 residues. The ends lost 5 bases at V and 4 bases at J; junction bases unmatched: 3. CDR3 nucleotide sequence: TGTGCCAGCAGTTGGGACAGGGGTTACGAGCAGTACTTC. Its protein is CASSWDRGYEQYF.

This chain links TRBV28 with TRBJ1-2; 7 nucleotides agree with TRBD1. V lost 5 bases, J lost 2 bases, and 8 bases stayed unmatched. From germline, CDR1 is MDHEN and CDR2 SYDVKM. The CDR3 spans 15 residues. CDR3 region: CASSTSGQLNYGYTF. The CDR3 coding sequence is TGTGCCAGCAGTACCTCGGGACAGCTAAACTATGGCTACACCTTC.

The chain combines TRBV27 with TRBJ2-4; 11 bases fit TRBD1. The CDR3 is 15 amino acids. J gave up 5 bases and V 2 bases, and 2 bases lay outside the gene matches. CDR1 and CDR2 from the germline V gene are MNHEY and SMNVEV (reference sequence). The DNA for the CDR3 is TGTGCCAGCAGTTTAGGACAGGGGGCCCAAAACATTCAGTACTTC. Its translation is CASSLGQGAQNIQYF.

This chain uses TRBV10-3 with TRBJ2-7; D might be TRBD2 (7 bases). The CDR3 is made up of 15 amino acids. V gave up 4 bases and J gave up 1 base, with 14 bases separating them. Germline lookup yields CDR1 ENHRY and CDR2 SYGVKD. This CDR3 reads CAISGGQRGSYEQYF. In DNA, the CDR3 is TGTGCCATCAGTGGAGGACAGCGGGGATCCTACGAGCAGTACTTC.

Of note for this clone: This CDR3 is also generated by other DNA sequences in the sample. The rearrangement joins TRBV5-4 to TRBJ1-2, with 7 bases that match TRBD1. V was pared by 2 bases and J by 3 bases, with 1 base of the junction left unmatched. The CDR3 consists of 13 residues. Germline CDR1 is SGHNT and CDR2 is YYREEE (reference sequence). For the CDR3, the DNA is TGTGCCAGCAGCTTAGGGACAGACTATGGCTACACCTTC. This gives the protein CASSLGTDYGYTF.

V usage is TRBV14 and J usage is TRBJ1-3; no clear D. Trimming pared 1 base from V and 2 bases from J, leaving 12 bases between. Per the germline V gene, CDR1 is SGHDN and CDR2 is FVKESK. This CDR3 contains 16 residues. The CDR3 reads CASSQGLRWPGNTIYF. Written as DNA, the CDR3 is TGTGCCAGCAGCCAAGGGCTTCGTTGGCCTGGAAACACCATATATTTT.

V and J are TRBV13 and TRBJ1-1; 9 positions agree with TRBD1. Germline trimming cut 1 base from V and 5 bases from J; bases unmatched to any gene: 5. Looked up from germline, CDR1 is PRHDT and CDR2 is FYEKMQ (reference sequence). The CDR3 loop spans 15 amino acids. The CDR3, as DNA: TGTGCCAGCAGCTTAGAAGGGACAGGGAGTACTGAAGCTTTCTTT. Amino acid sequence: CASSLEGTGSTEAFF. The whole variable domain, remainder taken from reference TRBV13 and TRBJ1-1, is AAGVIQSPRHLIKEKRETATLKCYPIPRHDTVYWYQQGPGQDPQFLISFYEKMQSDKGSIPDRFSAQQFSDYHSELNMSSLELGDSALYFCASSLEGTGSTEAFFGQGTRLTVV.

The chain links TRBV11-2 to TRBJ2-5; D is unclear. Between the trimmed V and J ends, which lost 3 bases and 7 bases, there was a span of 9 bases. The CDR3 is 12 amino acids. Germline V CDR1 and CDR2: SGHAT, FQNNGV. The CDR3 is CASSLSVGTQYF. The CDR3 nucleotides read TGTGCCAGCAGCTTGAGCGTGGGGACCCAGTACTTC.

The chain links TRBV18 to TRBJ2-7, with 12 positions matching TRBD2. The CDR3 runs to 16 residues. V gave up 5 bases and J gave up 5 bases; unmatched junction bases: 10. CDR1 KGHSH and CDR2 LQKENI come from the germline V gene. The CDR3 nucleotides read TGTGCCAGCTCATCCCGGACTAGCGGGAATTCCCACGAGCAGTACTTC. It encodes CASSSRTSGNSHEQYF.

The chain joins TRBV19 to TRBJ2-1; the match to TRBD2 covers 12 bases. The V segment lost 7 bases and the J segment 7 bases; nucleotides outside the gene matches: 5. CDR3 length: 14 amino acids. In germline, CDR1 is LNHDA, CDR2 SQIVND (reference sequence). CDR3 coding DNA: TGTGCCAGTACTCAACTAGCGGGGGGTAATGAGCAGTTCTTC. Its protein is CASTQLAGGNEQFF.

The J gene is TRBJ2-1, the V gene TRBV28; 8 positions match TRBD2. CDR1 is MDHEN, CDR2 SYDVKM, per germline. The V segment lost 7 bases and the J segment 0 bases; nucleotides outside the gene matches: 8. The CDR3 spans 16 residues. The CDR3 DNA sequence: TGTGCCAGCAAGTATGCGGGAGGACACTCCTACAATGAGCAGTTCTTC. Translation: CASKYAGGHSYNEQFF.

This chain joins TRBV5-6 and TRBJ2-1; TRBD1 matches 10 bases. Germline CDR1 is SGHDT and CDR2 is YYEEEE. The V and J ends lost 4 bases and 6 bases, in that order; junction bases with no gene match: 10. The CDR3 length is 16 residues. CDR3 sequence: CASSVRGDRGPNEQFF. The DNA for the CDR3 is TGTGCCAGCAGCGTACGAGGGGACAGGGGTCCCAATGAGCAGTTCTTC.

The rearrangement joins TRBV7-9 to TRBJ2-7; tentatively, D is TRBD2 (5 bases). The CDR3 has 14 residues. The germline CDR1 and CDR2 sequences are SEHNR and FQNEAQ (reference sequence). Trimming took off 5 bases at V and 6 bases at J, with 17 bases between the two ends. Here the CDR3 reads CASSQLVSSGEQYF. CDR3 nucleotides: TGTGCCAGCAGCCAACTAGTATCCTCCGGCGAGCAGTACTTC.